This T cell receptor (beta chain) derives from a study of untreated major depressive disorder. The study's findings and limits: Compared with controls, depressed patients showed more TRBV05-01 (Vbeta 5.1) usage in CD4+ T cells.

In regard to this clone: Its antigen is unidentified.

Libraries were prepared by immunoSEQ multiplex PCR; TCRdb keeps only in-frame clonotypes and omits some of them. The data contain some 27,000 clones, 91% of them singletons. All participants were of European descent. Trimming pared 1 base from V and 4 bases from J, leaving 10 bases between. This CDR3 has 15 amino acids. The V gene's germline CDR1 is LGHNA and CDR2 YSLEER. This receptor was taken from a woman between 25 and 40 years old with major depressive disorder. Sequencing was performed on CD4+ T cells from PBMCs. This chain uses TRBV4-3 with TRBJ2-2; possibly TRBD1 for D (7 bases). The CDR3 protein is CASSQGQGGTGELFF. The CDR3 DNA reads TGCGCCAGCAGCCAAGGACAGGGAGGCACCGGGGAGCTGTTTTTT.